The entry below gives a single T cell receptor beta chain sequence along with its context. The source of the sample is a study of blood T cell repertoires in COVID-19. Whole-study context: COVID-19 samples collected from the United States, Italy and Spain covered acute and convalescent phases.

The assay was immunoSEQ multiplex PCR, and TCRdb's table has in-frame clones only and misses some. The sample carries some 400,000 clones, roughly 91% recorded once. Participants, about 18 to 90 years old, spanned fewer than 30 US areas. The germline V gene has CDR1 SGHAT and CDR2 FQNNGV. V was cut by 0 bases and J by 7 bases, with 10 bases left in between. This CDR3 has 14 residues. The specimen sequenced was PBMCs or T cells enriched from blood (not recorded which). V is TRBV11-2 and J is TRBJ1-5; D not certain. The receptor comes from a woman in her thirties who had recovered from COVID-19. The CDR3 region has the DNA TGTGCCAGCAGCTTAGAGGCAGTCAGGCAGCCCCAGCATTTT. Its translation: CASSLEAVRQPQHF.